This entry is about one T cell receptor beta chain. This CDR3 has 19 amino acids. This specimen comes from a study of blood T cell repertoires in COVID-19. Study at large: Acute and convalescent COVID-19 specimens originated in the United States, Italy and Spain. In each case, the material was cDNA or gDNA derived from T cells, B-cell-depleted T cells, or PBMCs.

Generated by immunoSEQ multiplex PCR, the TCRdb table keeps only in-frame clones and is missing some. This table has some 90,000 clones, less than 90% appearing once. Sequenced material: peripheral blood. The J gene is TRBJ1-5, the V gene TRBV21-1; the D call of TRBD1 is as the table states it, not checked on the DNA. TRBV21-1 is recorded as a pseudogene. The receptor comes from an elderly man with active or convalescent COVID-19. The CDR3 DNA reads as TGTGCCAGCAGCAAAGTTGGGGTGACAGGACCGTATAGCAATCAGCCCCAGCATTTT. This gives the protein CASSKVGVTGPYSNQPQHF.